The next 8 T cell receptor beta chains were all read from a single sample in a study of T cell responses to AZD1222 COVID-19 vaccine. Libraries were prepared by immunoSEQ multiplex PCR; TCRdb keeps only in-frame clonotypes and omits some of them. The sample contains tens of thousands of clones, around four fifths of which appear only once. This specimen consisted of peripheral blood, obtained on day 0 of AZD1222 vaccination. These receptors were collected from an adult in good health.

This clone was seen only a few times. The chain is built from TRBV7-2 and TRBJ2-3; 10 positions match TRBD2. The V gene's germline CDR1 is SGHTA and CDR2 FQGNSA. The CDR3 covers 15 residues. V lost 5 bases, J lost 14 bases, and 16 bases stayed unmatched. CDR3 DNA: TGTGCCAGCAGCAAAACTCAATTAGCGGGGGGTTTCCGGTATTTT. Its protein is CASSKTQLAGGFRYF. Combining the CDR3 with reference TRBV7-2 and TRBJ2-3 gives the whole variable domain GAGVSQSPSNKVTEKGKDVELRCDPISGHTALYWYRQSLGQGLEFLIYFQGNSAPDKSGLPSDRFSAERTGGSVSTLTIQRTQQEDSAVYLCASSKTQLAGGFRYFGPGTRLTVL.

J is TRBJ1-2 and V is TRBV5-4, with 8 bases aligning to TRBD1. Trimming removed 4 bases from V and 4 bases from J; junction bases left unmatched: 6. The CDR3 spans 14 residues. Germline assignment: CDR1 SGHNT and CDR2 YYREEE (reference sequence). For the CDR3, the DNA is TGTGCCAGCAGCCTGGGGGACAGGCCCTATGGCTACACCTTC. Its protein is CASSLGDRPYGYTF. Based on the CDR3 plus reference TRBV5-4 and TRBJ1-2, the full variable domain is ETGVTQSPTHLIKTRGQQVTLRCSSQSGHNTVSWYQQALGQGPQFIFQYYREEENGRGNFPPRFSGLQFPNYSSELNVNALELDDSALYLCASSLGDRPYGYTFGSGTRLTVV.

This clone came up once. This sequence joins TRBV30 and TRBJ2-6, with D possibly TRBD1 on 6 matching bases. CDR3 length: 14 amino acids. Trimming stripped 4 bases from V and 2 bases from J, with 9 bases between. CDR1 GTSNPN and CDR2 SVGIG come from the germline V gene (reference sequence). The CDR3 DNA is TGTGCCTGGACCCAGGGGCCTGGGGCCAACGTCCTGACTTTC. As protein: CAWTQGPGANVLTF.

The chain links TRBV5-1 to TRBJ1-3, with D perhaps TRBD1 (5 bases). The CDR3 runs to 14 residues. The germline V and J ends were trimmed by 0 bases and 2 bases, with 6 bases remaining between them. Germline CDR1 and CDR2: SGHRS and YFSETQ. This chain's CDR3 is CASSLAGTGNTIYF. The DNA for the CDR3 is TGCGCCAGCAGCTTGGCAGGGACTGGAAACACCATATATTTT.

The J gene is TRBJ2-2, the V gene TRBV15, with TRBD2 matching 11 bases. The J segment lost 7 bases and the V segment lost 0 bases, leaving 7 bases of the junction unmatched. The CDR3 length is 17 residues. The germline V gene encodes CDR1 LNHNV and CDR2 YYDKDF (reference sequence). CDR3: CATSRDIGLAGHGELFF. CDR3 coding DNA: TGTGCCACCAGCAGAGATATCGGACTAGCGGGTCACGGGGAGCTGTTTTTT.

The V gene is TRBV11-2, the J gene TRBJ2-3, with 12 positions matching TRBD2. This CDR3 contains 16 residues. The germline V gene has CDR1 SGHAT and CDR2 FQNNGV. V trimming: 5 bases; J trimming: 2 bases; junction bases outside the gene matches: 5. The CDR3 coding sequence is TGTGCCAGCAGCCCCCGACTAGCGGGGGCCACAGATACGCAGTATTTT. This gives the protein CASSPRLAGATDTQYF.

This clone was recorded once. The chain employs TRBV28 and TRBJ2-2; D may be TRBD1 (6 bases). The CDR3 loop spans 14 amino acids. Trimming stripped 5 bases from V and 5 bases from J, with 12 bases between. The germline V gene encodes CDR1 MDHEN and CDR2 SYDVKM. Written as DNA, the CDR3 is TGTGCCAGCAGTCCCTCCCAGGGGACCGGGGAGCTGTTTTTT. Protein sequence: CASSPSQGTGELFF.

This chain uses TRBV19 with TRBJ2-7, with 8 bases identical to TRBD2. This CDR3 comprises 14 residues. Germline assignment: CDR1 LNHDA and CDR2 SQIVND (reference sequence). Trimming removed 1 base from V and 4 bases from J; junction bases left unmatched: 3. The CDR3 DNA follows: TGTGCCAGTAGTATAGTGGCTAGCGGGTACGAGCAGTACTTC. This codes for CASSIVASGYEQYF.